A single sample is the source of the 10 T cell receptor beta chains below, sequenced in a study of shared clonotypes between healthy human individuals. Assay used: immunoSEQ multiplex PCR; TCRdb lists only in-frame clones, some missing. The sample lists over a million clones; 95% to 99% were seen once. Sequencing input: naive CD4+ T cells sorted from blood. Subset: CD45RA+ positively selected. The receptors were gathered from a man aged 30-40 years in good health.

This chain uses TRBV18 with TRBJ2-2; D gene ambiguous. V was clipped by 4 bases and J by 1 base, with 10 bases between them. Germline CDR1 and CDR2: KGHSH and LQKENI. CDR3 length: 15 amino acids. The CDR3 is CASSQAHQNTGELFF. DNA of the CDR3: TGTGCCAGCTCACAAGCACACCAGAACACCGGGGAGCTGTTTTTT.

This chain joins TRBV18 and TRBJ2-7; the D is unclear. Germline CDR1 reads KGHSH; CDR2 reads LQKENI. The CDR3 consists of 15 residues. The V and J ends lost 3 bases and 2 bases respectively, with 14 bases between them. Here the CDR3 reads CASSPPGLRAYEQYF. The CDR3 region has the DNA TGTGCCAGCTCACCCCCGGGCCTTCGGGCCTACGAGCAGTACTTC.

This sequence joins TRBV11-2 and TRBJ1-2; 7 bases map to TRBD1. Trimming at V came to 5 bases and at J to 4 bases, leaving 7 bases not matched to a gene. Germline V lookup: CDR1 SGHAT, CDR2 FQNNGV. This CDR3 has 14 residues. CDR3 sequence reads: CASSLRRDSYGYTF. The DNA for the CDR3 is TGTGCCAGCAGCCTCCGCCGGGACAGCTATGGCTACACCTTC.

The chain employs TRBV30 and TRBJ1-5, with D maybe TRBD1 (6 bases). V dropped 0 bases and J dropped 4 bases, with 19 bases sitting between them. This CDR3 has 17 residues. Germline V CDR1 and CDR2: GTSNPN, SVGIG (reference sequence). CDR3 region: CAWSVYKDSYRNQPQHF. CDR3 DNA: TGTGCCTGGAGTGTATACAAGGACAGTTACCGGAATCAGCCCCAGCATTTT.

The chain has TRBV30 and TRBJ1-1; D gene uncertain. The CDR3 covers 12 residues. CDR1 and CDR2 (germline): GTSNPN, SVGIG (reference sequence). V shed 2 bases and J shed 1 base, with 5 bases lying between them. The CDR3 loop is CAWSRTNTEAFF. CDR3 in DNA: TGTGCCTGGAGTCGGACGAACACTGAAGCTTTCTTT.

As for this clone: Additional DNA sequences in this sample encode the identical CDR3. The gene calls are TRBV15 and TRBJ2-7; 9 bases are shared with TRBD2. Per germline, CDR1 LNHNV and CDR2 YYDKDF (reference sequence). There are 15 residues in the CDR3. V lost 5 bases to trimming and J lost 0 bases; unmatched junction nucleotides: 5. This chain's CDR3 is CATSRLAGSSYEQYF. In DNA form, the CDR3 reads TGTGCCACCAGCCGTCTAGCGGGGAGCTCCTACGAGCAGTACTTC.

The CDR3 sequence is CASSSGLALHEQFF. The CDR3 DNA reads as TGTGCCAGTAGTTCGGGACTAGCGCTCCATGAGCAGTTCTTC. The chain is built from TRBV19 and TRBJ2-1; TRBD2 matches 10 bases. From germline, CDR1 is LNHDA and CDR2 SQIVND (reference sequence). The J segment lost 8 bases and the V segment lost 5 bases, leaving 6 bases of the junction unmatched. This CDR3 is 14 amino acids long.

V gene TRBV7-9 combines with J gene TRBJ2-7, with 13 bases that match TRBD2. Germline CDR1 and CDR2: SEHNR and FQNEAQ (reference sequence). The CDR3 is made up of 17 amino acids. Unmatched junction bases numbered 7, after V lost 1 base and J lost 4 bases. The CDR3 region has the DNA TGTGCCAGCAGCTTAGGGACTAGCGGGAGCCTTGGGTACGAGCAGTACTTC. Translated, it gives CASSLGTSGSLGYEQYF.

V and J are TRBV27 and TRBJ2-5; D ambiguous. V was shortened by 6 bases and J by 4 bases, with 15 bases between the two germline ends. The germline V gene encodes CDR1 MNHEY and CDR2 SMNVEV (reference sequence). This CDR3 is built from 14 residues. The CDR3 DNA reads TGTGCCAGCAGCCCTGCCGGAAGACCAGAGACCCAGTACTTC. This translates into CASSPAGRPETQYF.

This rearrangement joins TRBV18 to TRBJ1-1, with 8 positions matching TRBD1. This CDR3 has 14 residues. With 4 bases clipped from V and 5 bases from J, the junction kept 6 bases outside the gene matches. Germline CDR1 KGHSH, CDR2 LQKENI. In DNA form, the CDR3 reads TGTGCCAGCTCACTCGCGACAGGGGAGACTGAAGCTTTCTTT. Its protein product is CASSLATGETEAFF.